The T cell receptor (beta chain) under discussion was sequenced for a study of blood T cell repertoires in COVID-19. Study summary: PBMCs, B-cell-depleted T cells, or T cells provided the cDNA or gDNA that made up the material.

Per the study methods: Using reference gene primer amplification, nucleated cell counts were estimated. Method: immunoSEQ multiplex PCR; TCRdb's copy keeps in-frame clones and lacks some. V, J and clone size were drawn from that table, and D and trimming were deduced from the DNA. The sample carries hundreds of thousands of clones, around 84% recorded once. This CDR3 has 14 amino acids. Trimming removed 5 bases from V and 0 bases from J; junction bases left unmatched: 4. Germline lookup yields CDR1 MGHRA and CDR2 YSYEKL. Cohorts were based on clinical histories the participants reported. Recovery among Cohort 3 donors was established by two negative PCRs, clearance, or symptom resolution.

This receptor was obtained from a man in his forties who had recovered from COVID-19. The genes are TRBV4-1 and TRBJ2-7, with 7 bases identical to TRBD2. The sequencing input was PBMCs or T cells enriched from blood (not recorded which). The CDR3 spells CASSTRDYSYEQYF. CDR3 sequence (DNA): TGCGCCAGCAGCACCCGGGACTACTCCTACGAGCAGTACTTC.